This is a list of T cell receptor beta chains from one sample in a study of CD8 T cells in ankylosing spondylitis. TCRdb re-derived calls from the 5' RACE reads in MiXCR, one entry per CDR3 protein. The sample lists 300,000 to 400,000 distinct CDR3 sequences; under 25% were seen once. Input material: blood, either unsorted or a sorted T cell fraction (not recorded which). All receptors derive from a male donor with ankylosing spondylitis. CDR3s include the opening cysteine and the closing phenylalanine or tryptophan. D genes are given only for firm matches. Only part of the rows carry a size: once, few, many, or a class if the clone is expanded.

D gene: .; J gene: TRBJ2-4; clone size: few; V gene: TRBV12-3/TRBV12-4; CDR3 DNA: TGTGCCAGCGCTCAGGGGGGTATAGCCAAAAACATTCAGTACTTC; CDR3 protein: CASAQGGIAKNIQYF
D gene: TRBD1; J gene: TRBJ1-5; clone size: few; V gene: TRBV5-4; CDR3 DNA: TGTGCCAGCAGCTTGCTACAGGGGAGAGGGCAGCCCCAGCATTTT; CDR3 protein: CASSLLQGRGQPQHF
D gene: .; J gene: TRBJ1-5; clone size: few; V gene: TRBV20-1; CDR3 DNA: TGCAGTGCTAGATTGAGGCAGAGCAATCAGCCCCAGCATTTT; CDR3 protein: CSARLRQSNQPQHF
D gene: .; J gene: TRBJ1-6; clone size: .; V gene: TRBV6-1; CDR3 DNA: TGTGCCAGCAAGAGGGCCGATAATTCACCCCTCCACTTT; CDR3 protein: CASKRADNSPLHF
D gene: .; J gene: TRBJ2-5; clone size: many; V gene: TRBV29-1; CDR3 DNA: TGCAGCGTTGAAGATACGGAGACCCAGTACTTC; CDR3 protein: CSVEDTETQYF
D gene: .; J gene: TRBJ1-3; clone size: .; V gene: TRBV6-5; CDR3 DNA: TGTGCCAGCAGTTACAAGAGGTTTTCGGGAAACACCATATATTTT; CDR3 protein: CASSYKRFSGNTIYF
D gene: .; J gene: TRBJ1-1; clone size: few; V gene: TRBV19; CDR3 DNA: TGTGCCAGTAGTATTATGGGGTTCGTCGGCGCTTTCTTT; CDR3 protein: CASSIMGFVGAFF
D gene: .; J gene: TRBJ2-3; clone size: .; V gene: TRBV20-1; CDR3 DNA: TGCAGTGCCAGGGGCCCAGATACGCAGTATTTT; CDR3 protein: CSARGPDTQYF
D gene: .; J gene: TRBJ1-3; clone size: .; V gene: TRBV5-1; CDR3 DNA: TGCGCCAGCAGCTTATTGGGACCCCCCCAGAACACCATATATTTT; CDR3 protein: CASSLLGPPQNTIYF
D gene: .; J gene: TRBJ2-1; clone size: few; V gene: TRBV10-3; CDR3 DNA: TGTGCCATCAGTGAGTTGGGGGGAGCAAATGAGCAGTTCTTC; CDR3 protein: CAISELGGANEQFF
D gene: .; J gene: TRBJ1-5; clone size: .; V gene: TRBV3-1; CDR3 DNA: TGTGCCAGCAGCCAAGGTCAGGGCTCTCAGCCCCAGCATTTT; CDR3 protein: CASSQGQGSQPQHF
D gene: .; J gene: TRBJ2-7; clone size: .; V gene: TRBV5-1; CDR3 DNA: TGCGCCAGCAGCTTGGTCGTGGGTCTCGACGAGCAGTACTTC; CDR3 protein: CASSLVVGLDEQYF
D gene: .; J gene: TRBJ1-1; clone size: .; V gene: TRBV18; CDR3 DNA: TGTGCCAGCTCACCACCGACTCTCACTGAAGCTTTCTTT; CDR3 protein: CASSPPTLTEAFF
D gene: .; J gene: TRBJ2-5; clone size: .; V gene: TRBV30; CDR3 DNA: TGTGCCTGGAGTAAGGGGGGCCAGACCCAGTACTTC; CDR3 protein: CAWSKGGQTQYF
D gene: .; J gene: TRBJ2-1; clone size: .; V gene: TRBV5-5; CDR3 DNA: TGTGCCAGCAGCTTGGCCTCGGGAAAACCCTACAATGAGCAGTTCTTC; CDR3 protein: CASSLASGKPYNEQFF
D gene: TRBD2; J gene: TRBJ2-7; clone size: many; V gene: TRBV28; CDR3 DNA: TGTGCCAGCACGGCGGGGGATGGCGAGCAGTACTTC; CDR3 protein: CASTAGDGEQYF
D gene: .; J gene: TRBJ2-5; clone size: .; V gene: TRBV7-9; CDR3 DNA: TGTGCCAGCAGCTCCGCCGGGGAGCCAGAGACCCAGTACTTC; CDR3 protein: CASSSAGEPETQYF